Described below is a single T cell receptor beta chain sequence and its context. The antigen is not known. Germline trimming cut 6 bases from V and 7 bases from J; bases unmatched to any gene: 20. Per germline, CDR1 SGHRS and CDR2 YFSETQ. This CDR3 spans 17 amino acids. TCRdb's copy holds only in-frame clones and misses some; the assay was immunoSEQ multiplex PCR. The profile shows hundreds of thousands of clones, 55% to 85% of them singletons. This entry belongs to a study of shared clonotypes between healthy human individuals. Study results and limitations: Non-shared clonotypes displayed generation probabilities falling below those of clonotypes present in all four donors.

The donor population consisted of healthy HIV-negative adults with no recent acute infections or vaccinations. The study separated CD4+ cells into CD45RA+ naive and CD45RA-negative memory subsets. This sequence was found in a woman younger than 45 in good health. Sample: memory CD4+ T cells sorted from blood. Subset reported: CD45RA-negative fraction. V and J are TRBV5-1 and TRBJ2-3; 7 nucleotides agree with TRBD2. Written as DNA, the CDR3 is TGCGCCAGCAACCCCAGCCACGGACCTAGCGGAGGGCATACGCAGTATTTT. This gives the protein CASNPSHGPSGGHTQYF.